Below are 15 T cell receptor beta chains sequenced from a single sample in a study of neurological immune-mediated disorders (dated by TCRdb to 2018 to 2020). The receptor library was made with 5' RACE. TCRdb records Illumina HiSeq 2500 as the sequencer. Using fastp at Q25 and MiXCR, TCRdb reprocessed the public reads and kept productive beta chains. CDR3 protein sequences are deduplicated, and each keeps its most common genes and DNA. Present in this sample are over 45,000 distinct CDR3 sequences, around 25% of which were seen just once. The top ten hold around 25% of the sample. The sequenced material came from PBMCs. These receptors originate from a woman aged 70-85 years in good health.

In its sample, this clonotype was seen many times. The chain uses TRBV20-1 and TRBJ2-6; unclear D gene. Looked up from germline, CDR1 is DFQATT and CDR2 is SNEGSKA (reference sequence). The length of the CDR3 is 14 residues. Trimming stripped 2 bases from V and 0 bases from J, with 5 bases between. The CDR3 loop reads CSARSLSGANVLTF. CDR3 bases: TGCAGTGCTAGATCCCTCTCTGGGGCCAACGTCCTGACTTTC.

This clonotype has at least ten counts. V usage is TRBV9 and J usage is TRBJ2-1; TRBD2 agrees at 7 bases. From germline, CDR1 is SGDLS and CDR2 YYNGEE. V lost 0 bases to trimming and J lost 4 bases; unmatched junction nucleotides: 13. There are 18 residues in the CDR3. This chain's CDR3 is CASSVGPPGRDLYNEQFF. In DNA form, the CDR3 reads TGTGCCAGCAGCGTAGGGCCCCCGGGGAGGGACCTATACAATGAGCAGTTCTTC.

This chain uses TRBV7-2 with TRBJ2-6; 11 bases map to TRBD2. The ends lost 5 bases at V and 1 base at J; junction bases unmatched: 4. This CDR3 is 17 amino acids long. Germline CDR1 is SGHTA and CDR2 is FQGNSA. The CDR3 DNA follows: TGTGCCAGCAGCCCTAGCGGGGGGCTTTCTGGGGCCAACGTCCTGACTTTC. This sequence encodes CASSPSGGLSGANVLTF. The full variable domain, in which reference TRBV7-2 and TRBJ2-6 provide the parts outside the CDR3, is GAGVSQSPSNKVTEKGKDVELRCDPISGHTALYWYRQSLGQGLEFLIYFQGNSAPDKSGLPSDRFSAERTGGSVSTLTIQRTQQEDSAVYLCASSPSGGLSGANVLTFGAGSRLTVL.

This clonotype was found many times. V usage is TRBV27 and J usage is TRBJ1-5, with TRBD1 matching over 7 bases. The CDR3 runs to 15 residues. After removal of 0 bases from V and 2 bases from J, the junction contained 1 base not matched to a gene. CDR1 is MNHEY and CDR2 is SMNVEV in the germline V gene (reference sequence). The CDR3, as DNA: TGTGCCAGCAGTTTATCGCAGGGGGGCAATCAGCCCCAGCATTTT. The encoded protein is CASSLSQGGNQPQHF.

This clonotype was seen at least ten times. J is TRBJ1-1 and V is TRBV10-3; no clear D gene. V gave up 0 bases and J gave up 9 bases, with 8 bases separating them. This CDR3 is 12 amino acids long. Germline CDR1 reads ENHRY; CDR2 reads SYGVKD. The CDR3 region is CAISESGLQAFF. CDR3 DNA sequence: TGTGCCATCAGTGAGTCAGGCCTCCAAGCTTTCTTT.

This clonotype was recorded many times. This chain uses TRBV5-1 with TRBJ2-2, with 9 positions matching TRBD1. Germline-derived CDR1 and CDR2 are SGHRS and YFSETQ. CDR3 length: 16 amino acids. CDR3 in DNA: TGCGCTGCAGCGACCGGACAGGGGCCTAACACCGGGGAGCTGTTTTTT. It encodes CAAATGQGPNTGELFF.

This clonotype ranks as medium-sized (0.01 to 0.1%). V usage is TRBV24-1 and J usage is TRBJ2-7, with 7 bases matching TRBD1. The CDR3 has 19 residues. V shed 5 bases and J 0 bases; nucleotides not matched to a gene: 18. Germline assignment: CDR1 KGHDR and CDR2 SFDVKD. This chain's CDR3 is CATSGFAGTVILSSYEQYF. As DNA, the CDR3 is TGTGCCACCAGTGGTTTTGCCGGGACAGTGATTTTAAGCTCCTACGAGCAGTACTTC.

J is TRBJ2-7 and V is TRBV20-1, with 12 bases that match TRBD1. This CDR3 spans 14 amino acids. Germline values: CDR1 DFQATT, CDR2 SNEGSKA (reference sequence). J was trimmed by 11 bases and V by 0 bases; bases with no gene match: 8. The chain's CDR3 is CSARDPGQGAKEYF. Written as DNA, the CDR3 is TGCAGTGCTAGAGATCCGGGACAGGGGGCGAAAGAGTACTTC.

This clonotype occurred many times. The chain recombines TRBV2 with TRBJ2-6; D possibly corresponds to TRBD1 (5 bases). The germline CDR1 and CDR2 sequences are SNHLY and FYNNEI. This CDR3 is 19 amino acids long. V lost 7 bases and J 0 bases, leaving 22 bases between the germline ends. CDR3 nucleotide sequence: TGTGCCAGCATCCCTAGGGGCAGGGCGGCTACCTCTGGGGCCAACGTCCTGACTTTC. The encoded protein is CASIPRGRAATSGANVLTF.

This clonotype was seen many times. V and J are TRBV27 and TRBJ2-4; D is perhaps TRBD2 (7 bases). Trimming left V 5 bases short and J 4 bases short, with 18 bases between. The CDR3 extends over 16 amino acids. Germline values: CDR1 MNHEY, CDR2 SMNVEV (reference sequence). The CDR3 nucleotides are TGTGCCAGCAGTCCAACCTTCGGGGGGCCTAAAAACATTCAGTACTTC. Translated: CASSPTFGGPKNIQYF.

This clonotype appeared many times. The V and J genes are TRBV7-8 and TRBJ1-6; TRBD1 is a possible D gene (5 bases). This CDR3 is built from 12 residues. The V end lost 5 bases, the J end lost 13 bases, and 12 bases lay between the germline ends. Germline values: CDR1 SGHVS, CDR2 FQNEAQ. The chain's CDR3 is CASSQARGPLHF. CDR3 nucleotides: TGTGCCAGCAGCCAGGCACGGGGGCCCCTCCACTTT.

CDR3 loop: CASSQGEANTEAFF. The CDR3, as DNA: TGTGCCAGCAGCCAAGGGGAGGCGAACACTGAAGCTTTCTTT. V and J are TRBV4-2 and TRBJ1-1, with unresolved D. This CDR3 spans 14 amino acids. Per germline, CDR1 LGHNA and CDR2 YNFKEQ. V was shortened by 1 base and J by 1 base, with 7 bases between the two germline ends.

The CDR3 coding sequence is TGTGCCAGCAGCTTAGGGAGCGGGAGAAGCATATATACGCAGTATTTT. It yields the protein CASSLGSGRSIYTQYF. J is TRBJ2-3 and V is TRBV7-6; 8 nucleotides line up with TRBD2. V was clipped by 1 base and J by 7 bases; unmatched bases: 10. The CDR3 runs 16 residues. CDR1 and CDR2 from the germline V gene are SGHVS and FNYEAQ.

This clonotype was counted many times. The chain joins TRBV27 to TRBJ2-1; 8 nucleotides line up with TRBD1. The germline gives CDR1 MNHEY, CDR2 SMNVEV (reference sequence). This CDR3 comprises 13 residues. Trimming took 2 bases from V and 7 from J; bases not matched to a gene: 1. CDR3 region: CASSLQGANEQFF. The DNA of the CDR3 is TGTGCCAGCAGTTTACAGGGGGCGAATGAGCAGTTCTTC.

This clonotype was picked up many times. V is TRBV20-1 and J is TRBJ2-7; 10 positions match TRBD1. The CDR3 totals 14 residues. CDR1 is DFQATT, CDR2 SNEGSKA, per germline (reference sequence). Germline trimming cut 4 bases from V and 7 bases from J; bases unmatched to any gene: 10. The chain's CDR3 is CSATGQGSVREQYF. The CDR3 nucleotides read TGCAGTGCTACGGGACAGGGGAGTGTGCGGGAGCAGTACTTC.